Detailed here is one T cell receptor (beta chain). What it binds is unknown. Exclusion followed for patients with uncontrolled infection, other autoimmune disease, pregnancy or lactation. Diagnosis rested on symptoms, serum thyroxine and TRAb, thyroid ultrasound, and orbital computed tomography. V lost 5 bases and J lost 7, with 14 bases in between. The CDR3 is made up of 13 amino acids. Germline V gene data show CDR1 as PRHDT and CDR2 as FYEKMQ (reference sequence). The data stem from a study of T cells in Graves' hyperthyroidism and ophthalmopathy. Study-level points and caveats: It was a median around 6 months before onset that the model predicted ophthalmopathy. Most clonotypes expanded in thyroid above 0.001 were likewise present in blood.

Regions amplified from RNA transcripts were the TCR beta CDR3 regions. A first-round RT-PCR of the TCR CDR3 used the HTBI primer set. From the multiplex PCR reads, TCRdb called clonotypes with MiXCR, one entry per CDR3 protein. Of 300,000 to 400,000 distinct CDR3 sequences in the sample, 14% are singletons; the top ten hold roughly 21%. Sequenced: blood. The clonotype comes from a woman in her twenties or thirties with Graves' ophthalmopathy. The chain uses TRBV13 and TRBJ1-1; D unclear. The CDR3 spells CASSPPGASEAFF. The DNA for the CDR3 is TGTGCCAGCAGCCCTCCGGGAGCTAGTGAAGCTTTCTTT.